Each of the 12 T cell receptor beta chains below was sequenced from the same sample in a study of CD8 T cells in Susac syndrome. When the RNA was reverse transcribed, random hexamers were used with an input of 0.5 to 1 ug. TCRdb independently ran MiXCR on the immunoSEQ multiplex PCR reads; one entry per CDR3 protein. The table includes roughly 100,000 distinct CDR3 sequences, around 96% detected once. The sequencing input was CD8+ T cells from PBMCs. The receptors come from a human donor with Susac syndrome.

This rearrangement joins TRBV27 to TRBJ2-2; the match to TRBD1 covers 7 bases. Trimming cost V 2 bases and J 5 bases; bases outside gene matches: 5. The CDR3 sequence is 15 residues long. Germline V gene data show CDR1 as MNHEY and CDR2 as SMNVEV (reference sequence). CDR3: CASSLTGVVTGELFF. In DNA, the CDR3 is TGTGCCAGCAGTTTAACAGGGGTGGTTACCGGGGAGCTGTTTTTT.

The CDR3 spells CAWRRLSGANVLTF. DNA for the CDR3: TGTGCCTGGAGGCGGCTCTCTGGGGCCAACGTCCTGACTTTC. This chain connects TRBV30 to TRBJ2-6; no clear D. The V gene lost 3 bases and the J gene lost 0 bases, with 6 bases spanning the gap. The CDR3 contains 14 residues. Germline CDR1 reads GTSNPN; CDR2 reads SVGIG (reference sequence). Using reference TRBV30 and TRBJ2-6 for the parts outside the CDR3, the full variable domain is SQTIHQWPATLVQPVGSPLSLECTVEGTSNPNLYWYRQAAGRGLQLLFYSVGIGQISSEVPQNLSASRPQDRQFILSSKKLLLSDSGFYLCAWRRLSGANVLTFGAGSRLTVL.

This chain connects TRBV5-4 to TRBJ2-1, with TRBD1 identical over 7 bases. J was trimmed by 3 bases and V by 4 bases; bases with no gene match: 10. Per the germline V gene, CDR1 is SGHNT and CDR2 is YYREEE (reference sequence). This CDR3 has 16 amino acids. CDR3 coding DNA: TGTGCCAGCAGCCCTTCTGGGACAGAGGACTACAATGAGCAGTTCTTC. Translated: CASSPSGTEDYNEQFF. Full variable domain (rest looked up from reference TRBV5-4 and TRBJ2-1): ETGVTQSPTHLIKTRGQQVTLRCSSQSGHNTVSWYQQALGQGPQFIFQYYREEENGRGNFPPRFSGLQFPNYSSELNVNALELDDSALYLCASSPSGTEDYNEQFFGPGTRLTVL.

The chain links TRBV27 to TRBJ2-5, with 9 bases fitting TRBD1. Trimming took 1 base from V and 2 from J; bases not matched to a gene: 2. The germline V gene has CDR1 MNHEY and CDR2 SMNVEV (reference sequence). This CDR3 contains 15 residues. The CDR3 sequence: CASSLWGQGQETQYF. The CDR3 DNA reads as TGTGCCAGCAGTTTATGGGGACAGGGTCAAGAGACCCAGTACTTC.

This chain joins TRBV7-3 and TRBJ1-5; TRBD1 might be the D (5 bases). With 5 bases removed from V and 4 bases from J, the gap between germline ends came to 9 bases. CDR1 and CDR2 from the germline V gene are SGHTA and FQGTGA. The CDR3 runs to 13 residues. The CDR3 region is CASSPGINQPQHF. CDR3 sequence (DNA): TGTGCCAGCAGCCCAGGGATAAATCAGCCCCAGCATTTT. The complete variable domain, with remaining parts taken from reference TRBV7-3 and TRBJ1-5, reads GAGVSQTPSNKVTEKGKYVELRCDPISGHTALYWYRQSLGQGPEFLIYFQGTGAADDSGLPNDRFFAVRPEGSVSTLKIQRTERGDSAVYLCASSPGINQPQHFGDGTRLSIL.

The CDR3 reads CSAREMAGSPQHF. CDR3 in DNA: TGCAGTGCTAGAGAAATGGCAGGGTCGCCCCAGCATTTT. The chain combines TRBV20-1 with TRBJ1-5, with D maybe TRBD1 (5 bases). With 0 bases removed from V and 9 bases from J, the gap between germline ends came to 12 bases. CDR3 length equals 13 residues. CDR1 is DFQATT and CDR2 is SNEGSKA in the germline V gene (reference sequence).

The chain is built from TRBV20-1 and TRBJ1-2; 9 bases are shared with TRBD1. Germline CDR1 reads DFQATT; CDR2 reads SNEGSKA (reference sequence). After removal of 0 bases from V and 5 bases from J, the junction contained 4 bases not matched to a gene. The CDR3 consists of 14 residues. DNA for the CDR3: TGCAGTGCTAGAGACCGACAGGGGGGGTATGGCTACACCTTC. This translates into CSARDRQGGYGYTF.

The V call is TRBV5-4, the J call TRBJ2-2, with a weak D call TRBD2 (5 bases). This CDR3 is 13 amino acids long. The V end was cut by 3 bases, the J end by 7 bases, with 10 bases between. The V gene's germline CDR1 is SGHNT and CDR2 YYREEE (reference sequence). The CDR3 DNA reads as TGTGCCAGCAGCTCGCCGGGGAACGGGGAGCTGTTTTTT. Encoded protein: CASSSPGNGELFF.

This chain connects TRBV30 to TRBJ1-1; D remains unclear. CDR1 is GTSNPN and CDR2 is SVGIG in the germline V gene (reference sequence). CDR3 length: 12 amino acids. The V end was cut by 5 bases, the J end by 5 bases, with 12 bases between. The CDR3, as DNA: TGTGCCTGGCAGACATCGCGGACTGAAGCTTTCTTT. It codes for CAWQTSRTEAFF.

V gene TRBV18 combines with J gene TRBJ2-6; no firm D call. The V gene's germline CDR1 is KGHSH and CDR2 LQKENI. The CDR3 is 15 residues long. Trimming left V 7 bases short and J 0 bases short, with 10 bases between. DNA of the CDR3: TGTGCCAGCTTTGACGATCGCTCTGGGGCCAACGTCCTGACTTTC. It codes for CASFDDRSGANVLTF.

This clonotype was picked up one time. The chain carries TRBV11-2 and TRBJ2-4; D is unclear. The CDR3 has 16 residues. The V gene lost 0 bases and the J gene lost 8 bases, with 17 bases spanning the gap. The germline V gene encodes CDR1 SGHAT and CDR2 FQNNGV. The CDR3 DNA reads as TGTGCCAGCAGCTTAGATCGGACCCTTAATGTGGACATTCAGTACTTC. Translating it yields CASSLDRTLNVDIQYF.

The chain combines TRBV12-3 or TRBV12-4 with TRBJ1-1, with unresolved D. The CDR3 is 13 amino acids. V was shortened by 6 bases and J by 0 bases, with 8 bases between the two germline ends. DNA of the CDR3: TGTGCCAGCAGCTCCAGCGTGAACACTGAAGCTTTCTTT. Residues: CASSSSVNTEAFF.